A single count supports the clone carrying this T cell receptor beta chain. Per the original data handling: Amplification with reference gene primers provided the estimates of nucleated cell counts. Repertoires were generated with immunoSEQ multiplex PCR, while TCRdb's copy carries only in-frame clones and drops some. V, J and clone size are those of that table, while D and trimming were read from the DNA. The sample lists approximately 670,000 clones; 85% to 90% were seen once. The CDR3 contains 13 residues. The data are from a study of blood T cell repertoires in COVID-19. Background on the study: The origin of the acute and convalescent COVID-19 samples was the United States, Italy and Spain. The cDNA or gDNA used as material had been derived from T cells, B-cell-depleted T cells, or PBMCs.

The source material was peripheral blood. J is TRBJ1-5 and V is TRBV21-1. TRBV21-1 is deemed a pseudogene. The receptor's source is a young woman with acute or convalescent COVID-19. Here the CDR3 reads CASSKRGTEPRHF. The CDR3 bases are TGTGCCAGCAGCAAACGGGGGACCGAACCCCGGCATTTT.